The rows below give T cell receptor beta chains drawn from one sample of a study of cytomegalovirus exposure and HLA in healthy donors. Sequencing was performed with immunoSEQ multiplex PCR; in TCRdb, only in-frame clones are kept and a portion is missing. The repertoire includes approximately 240,000 clones, roughly 90% of them detected once, and less than 1.2% sits in the top ten. Sequenced input: PBMCs. The receptors come from a woman younger than 35 in good health and CMV-seronegative. CDR3s include the opening cysteine and the closing phenylalanine or tryptophan. D genes are given only for firm matches. A row's size may be missing; if present it is once, few, many or a size class.

TRBV7-9	NA	TRBJ1-4	16	NA	CSSRAPYDSRNEKLFF	TGTTCCAGCAGAGCTCCGTATGACAGCCGTAATGAAAAACTGTTTTTT
TRBV10-1	NA	TRBJ1-1	14	NA	CASTPGLGNTEAFF	TGCGCCAGCACACCGGGACTGGGGAACACTGAAGCTTTCTTT
TRBV9	NA	TRBJ2-3	14	NA	CASSGSPRGDTQYF	TGTGCCAGCAGCGGTTCCCCTCGGGGAGATACGCAGTATTTT
TRBV4-1	NA	TRBJ1-4	13	NA	CASSRGPLEKLFF	TGCGCCAGCAGCCGAGGGCCCCTGGAAAAACTGTTTTTT
TRBV6-6	NA	TRBJ2-7	15	TRBD2	CASSYAFQRDREQYF	TGTGCCAGCAGTTACGCCTTTCAGCGGGATAGGGAGCAGTACTTC
TRBV18	NA	TRBJ2-1	16	NA	CASSPPGPSSYNEQFF	TGTGCCAGCTCACCACCCGGTCCGAGCTCCTACAATGAGCAGTTCTTC
TRBV11-2	NA	TRBJ2-7	15	NA	CASSLVAGRTYEQYF	TGTGCCAGCAGCTTAGTAGCTGGAAGGACCTACGAGCAGTACTTC
TRBV5-4	NA	TRBJ1-1	14	NA	CASSSQQGNTEAFF	TGTGCCAGCAGCTCACAACAGGGAAACACTGAAGCTTTCTTT
TRBV5-4	NA	TRBJ1-2	14	TRBD1	CASSVDRDNYGYTF	TGTGCCAGCAGCGTCGACAGGGATAACTATGGCTACACCTTC
TRBV6-1	NA	TRBJ1-5	17	NA	CASSEREIGGSNQPQHF	TGTGCCAGCAGTGAAAGGGAAATAGGCGGGAGCAATCAGCCCCAGCATTTT
TRBV9	NA	TRBJ1-1	13	NA	CASSVEQNTEAFF	TGTGCCAGCAGCGTAGAACAGAACACTGAAGCTTTCTTT
TRBV6-5	NA	TRBJ2-1	15	TRBD2	CASSRTSGVYNEQFF	TGTGCCAGCAGCAGGACTAGCGGGGTTTACAATGAGCAGTTCTTC
TRBV2	NA	TRBJ1-2	14	TRBD1	CASSETGGDYGYTF	TGTGCCAGCAGTGAAACAGGGGGTGACTATGGCTACACCTTC
TRBV7-9	few	TRBJ2-1	15	TRBD2	CASSSSGTSYNEQFF	TGTGCCAGCAGCTCATCCGGGACTAGCTACAATGAGCAGTTCTTC
TRBV2	NA	TRBJ2-5	13	NA	CASRGGSGYTQYF	TGTGCCAGCAGAGGGGGTTCGGGGTACACCCAGTACTTC
TRBV7-9	few	TRBJ2-2	15	TRBD2	CSSTPRGGNTGELFF	TGTTCCAGCACTCCCCGCGGGGGAAACACCGGGGAGCTGTTTTTT
TRBV5-1	NA	TRBJ1-5	15	TRBD1	CASSVTGGGHQPQHF	TGCGCCAGCAGCGTAACAGGGGGCGGGCATCAGCCCCAGCATTTT
TRBV11-2	few	TRBJ2-3	14	TRBD1	CASSLGQYTDTQYF	TGTGCCAGCAGCTTGGGACAGTACACAGATACGCAGTATTTT
TRBV19	NA	TRBJ2-2	13	NA	CANKITNTGELFF	TGTGCGAACAAGATCACGAACACCGGGGAGCTGTTTTTT
TRBV6-6	NA	TRBJ2-7	15	TRBD1	CASSYAKGAGHEQYF	TGTGCCAGCAGTTACGCGAAGGGGGCCGGCCACGAGCAGTACTTC
TRBV6-5	NA	TRBJ2-7	14	TRBD2	CASKKLAGAYEQYF	TGTGCCAGCAAAAAACTAGCGGGTGCCTACGAGCAGTACTTC